The TCR beta chain under discussion was sequenced for a study of blood T cell repertoires in COVID-19. In the study overall: Acute and convalescent COVID-19 samples came from the United States, Italy and Spain.

Germline CDR1 LGHNT, CDR2 FRNRAP. V shed 2 bases and J shed 0 bases, with 11 bases lying between them. This CDR3 spans 16 amino acids. How the authors handled the data: Reference gene primers were amplified, and this amplification served to estimate nucleated cell counts. The assay was immunoSEQ multiplex PCR, and TCRdb's table has in-frame clones only and misses some. That table supplies the V and J calls and clone size; D and trimming were determined from the DNA. The data show approximately 180,000 clones, approximately 90% seen once. Sequences were obtained from peripheral blood. The V gene is TRBV12-5, the J gene TRBJ1-5; no definite D call. This receptor was obtained from a woman in her fifties or sixties with acute or convalescent COVID-19. CDR3 residues: CASGLTGIYSNQPQHF. Written as DNA, the CDR3 is TGTGCTAGTGGTTTGACCGGGATCTATAGCAATCAGCCCCAGCATTTT.